These 4 T cell receptor beta chains were all obtained from the same sample, sequenced in a study of blood T cell repertoires in COVID-19. Sequencing was performed with immunoSEQ multiplex PCR; in TCRdb, only in-frame clones are kept and a portion is missing. The sample holds 250,000 to 300,000 clones, approximately 91% seen once. Sequences were obtained from PBMCs or T cells enriched from blood (not recorded which). These receptors originate from a woman in her forties with acute COVID-19.

The chain recombines TRBV18 with TRBJ2-2; 7 bases line up with TRBD1. The CDR3 runs 16 residues. V was clipped by 2 bases and J by 1 base; unmatched bases: 4. Germline V lookup: CDR1 KGHSH, CDR2 LQKENI. CDR3 protein: CASSPTRTGNTGELFF. The DNA of the CDR3 is TGTGCCAGCTCACCAACCAGGACAGGGAACACCGGGGAGCTGTTTTTT.

The gene calls are TRBV5-4 and TRBJ2-7; perhaps TRBD2 as D (5 bases). The ends were cut back, 3 bases at V and 5 bases at J, with 9 bases in the middle. The V gene's germline CDR1 is SGHNT and CDR2 YYREEE (reference sequence). This CDR3 region has 12 residues. The CDR3 DNA sequence: TGTGCCAGCAGCTATTTTAGCGACGAGCAGTACTTC. Translating it yields CASSYFSDEQYF.

The rearrangement links TRBV19 to TRBJ1-2; unclear D gene. The germline V gene encodes CDR1 LNHDA and CDR2 SQIVND (reference sequence). V was shortened by 5 bases and J by 3 bases, with 10 bases between the two germline ends. This CDR3 has 13 amino acids. CDR3 nucleotides: TGTGCCAGTAGTTCCGGGATCCACTATGGCTACACCTTC. Translated, it gives CASSSGIHYGYTF.

The V and J genes are TRBV2 and TRBJ2-3; 9 bases line up with TRBD2. V lost 3 bases, J lost 4 bases, and 2 bases stayed unmatched. The CDR3 loop spans 14 amino acids. Germline assignment: CDR1 SNHLY and CDR2 FYNNEI. The CDR3 sequence: CASSEGLAPDTQYF. The CDR3 DNA is TGTGCCAGCAGTGAGGGACTAGCCCCAGATACGCAGTATTTT.